This T cell receptor (beta chain) was identified in a study of cytotoxic CD8 clonotypes in ibrutinib-treated CLL. Whole-study context: Response material was collected after a median around 12 months of treatment, range 6 to 36.

Germline values: CDR1 SQVTM, CDR2 ANQGSEA. After removal of 7 bases from V and 10 bases from J, the junction contained 10 bases not matched to a gene. The CDR3 extends over 13 amino acids. Sequencing used immunoSEQ multiplex PCR; TCRdb keeps in-frame clones, though not all of them. The table lists about 34,000 clones, approximately 69% of them singletons. Overall study results and limits: Increased clonality at ibrutinib response gave way to a return toward baseline at progression. Sampling times differed between sustained-remission and progressing patients. Clonality measured at baseline exceeded age-matched healthy donors, tracking circulating CD8+ T-cell counts.

A remark on this clone: Antigen: not known.

This chain links TRBV29-1 with TRBJ2-1; 10 bases match TRBD2. The source is a human donor with chronic lymphocytic leukemia. Sequences were derived from PBMCs, sampled before ibrutinib treatment. The CDR3 loop reads CSGGASGGREQFF. CDR3 nucleotide sequence: TGCAGCGGTGGGGCTAGCGGGGGCCGGGAGCAGTTCTTC.